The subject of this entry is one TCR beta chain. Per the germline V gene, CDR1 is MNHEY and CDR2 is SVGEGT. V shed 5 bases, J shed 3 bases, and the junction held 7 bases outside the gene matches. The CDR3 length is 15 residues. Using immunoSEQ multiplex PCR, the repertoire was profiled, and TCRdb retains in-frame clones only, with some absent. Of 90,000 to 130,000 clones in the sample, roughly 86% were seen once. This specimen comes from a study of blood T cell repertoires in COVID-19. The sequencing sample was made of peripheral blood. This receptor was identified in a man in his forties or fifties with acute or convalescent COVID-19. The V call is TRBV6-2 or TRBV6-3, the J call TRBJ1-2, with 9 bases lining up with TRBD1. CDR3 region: CASSDHGQGHYGYTF. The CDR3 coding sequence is TGTGCCAGCAGTGACCATGGACAGGGGCACTATGGCTACACCTTC.